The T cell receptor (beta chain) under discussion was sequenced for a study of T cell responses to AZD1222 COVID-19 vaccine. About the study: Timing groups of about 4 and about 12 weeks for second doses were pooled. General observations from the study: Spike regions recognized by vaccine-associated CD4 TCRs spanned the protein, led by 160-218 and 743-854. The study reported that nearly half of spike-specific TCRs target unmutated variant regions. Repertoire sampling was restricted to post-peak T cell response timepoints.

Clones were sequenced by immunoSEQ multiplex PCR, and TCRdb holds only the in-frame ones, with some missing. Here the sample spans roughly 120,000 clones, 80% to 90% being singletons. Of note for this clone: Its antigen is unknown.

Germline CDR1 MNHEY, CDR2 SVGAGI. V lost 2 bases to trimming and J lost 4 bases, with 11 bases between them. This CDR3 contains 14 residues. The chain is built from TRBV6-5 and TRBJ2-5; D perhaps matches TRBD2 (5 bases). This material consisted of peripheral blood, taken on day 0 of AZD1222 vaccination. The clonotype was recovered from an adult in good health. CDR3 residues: CASSYVEGRETQYF. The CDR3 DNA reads TGTGCCAGCAGTTACGTGGAAGGGAGAGAGACCCAGTACTTC.